What follows are 7 T cell receptor beta chains derived from one specimen sequenced in a study of blood T cell repertoires in COVID-19. The assay was immunoSEQ multiplex PCR, and TCRdb's table has in-frame clones only and misses some. The sample carries under 110,000 clones, about 92% recorded once. Sequenced material: peripheral blood. Receptors originate from a man aged 45-60 years with active COVID-19.

The chain couples TRBV18 to TRBJ2-1, with 8 bases lining up with TRBD1. This CDR3 has 14 residues. V lost 5 bases and J lost 6; bases outside the gene matches: 6. Germline CDR1 and CDR2: KGHSH and LQKENI. Here the CDR3 DNA reads TGTGCCAGCTCAACCCAGGACAGGGTCAATGAGCAGTTCTTC. Its translation: CASSTQDRVNEQFF. Looking up the rest from reference TRBV18 and TRBJ2-1 gives the full variable domain: NAGVMQNPRHLVRRRGQEARLRCSPMKGHSHVYWYRQLPEEGLKFMVYLQKENIIDESGMPKERFSAEFPKEGPSILRIQQVVRGDSAAYFCASSTQDRVNEQFFGPGTRLTVL.

The chain joins TRBV29-1 to TRBJ2-2; 7 nucleotides align to TRBD1. V lost 1 base to trimming and J lost 7 bases; unmatched junction nucleotides: 6. This CDR3 is built from 14 residues. Germline lookup yields CDR1 SQVTM and CDR2 ANQGSEA. The CDR3 sequence: CSVEVTQGVGELFF. The CDR3 nucleotides are TGCAGCGTTGAAGTGACTCAGGGGGTCGGGGAGCTGTTTTTT.

This chain links TRBV9 with TRBJ1-5, with 7 nucleotides matching TRBD1. Germline CDR1 is SGDLS and CDR2 is YYNGEE. This CDR3 comprises 15 residues. Unmatched junction bases numbered 9, after V lost 0 bases and J lost 9 bases. CDR3 amino acids: CASSVDGFPGGPQHF. DNA for the CDR3: TGTGCCAGCAGCGTAGACGGGTTCCCAGGGGGGCCCCAGCATTTT.

Only a few counts were recorded for this clone. The chain combines TRBV19 with TRBJ2-7; TRBD1 matches at 8 bases. CDR1 is LNHDA, CDR2 SQIVND, per germline (reference sequence). J was trimmed by 4 bases and V by 3 bases; bases with no gene match: 5. The CDR3 is 14 amino acids. The CDR3 here is CASSMQGAVYEQYF. DNA for the CDR3: TGTGCCAGTAGTATGCAGGGGGCCGTATACGAGCAGTACTTC.

The chain has TRBV5-1 and TRBJ1-1; 8 nucleotides align to TRBD1. The CDR3 runs to 14 residues. With 4 bases clipped from V and 6 bases from J, the junction kept 8 bases outside the gene matches. Germline assignment: CDR1 SGHRS and CDR2 YFSETQ. The CDR3 loop reads CASSLGTGSSEAFF. The CDR3 region has the DNA TGCGCCAGCAGCCTAGGGACAGGCTCGTCTGAAGCTTTCTTT.

The V call is TRBV15, the J call TRBJ1-2; TRBD1 aligns across 7 bases. CDR3 size: 13 residues. The germline CDR1 and CDR2 sequences are LNHNV and YYDKDF (reference sequence). With 3 bases clipped from V and 8 bases from J, the junction kept 6 bases outside the gene matches. The CDR3 reads CATSRGTGVGYTF. The DNA for the CDR3 is TGTGCCACCAGCAGGGGAACAGGGGTGGGCTACACCTTC.

The chain joins TRBV6-6 to TRBJ2-7; tentative D call: TRBD2 (5 bases). The CDR3 is 15 residues long. The V gene lost 2 bases and the J gene lost 1 base, with 12 bases spanning the gap. Germline assignment: CDR1 MNHNY and CDR2 SVGAGI (reference sequence). The CDR3 is CASSYPEARSYEQYF. CDR3 DNA sequence: TGTGCCAGCAGTTACCCGGAGGCTAGATCCTACGAGCAGTACTTC.